This T cell receptor beta chain is drawn from a study of T-cell reconstitution after alpha-beta-depleted transplantation in children. Findings and caveats of the study: T-cell counts and diversity at one year following transplant were attributed mainly to newly produced T cells. Several hundred rapidly expanded clones from non-depleted graft cells reportedly supplied alpha-beta T cells about two months post-transplant. Some patients owed their high day-60 TCRbeta diversity to surviving recipient T cells and thymic progenitors.

In this sample, this clonotype turned up a few times. Antigen specificity is unknown. Using unique molecular identifiers, the investigators prepared the TCRbeta library. In TCRdb, the PCR reads were re-called with MiXCR into one record per CDR3 protein. This sample carries 900,000 or so distinct CDR3 sequences, approximately 15% of them seen once, and the ten largest clones take just under 5%. This CDR3 spans 14 amino acids. V shed 6 bases and J 4 bases; nucleotides not matched to a gene: 6. The sample was PBMCs, mostly from graft donor cells, taken 360 days after TCRalphabeta/CD19-depleted stem cell transplant. J is TRBJ2-7 and V is TRBV12-3 or TRBV12-4; 10 nucleotides align to TRBD2. The clonotype comes from a male patient under 18 who had a stem cell transplant for acute lymphoblastic leukemia, so the T cells may come from the graft donor. The CDR3 coding sequence is TGTGCCAGCAGGAATGGAGCGGGAGGGTACGAGCAGTACTTC. This gives the protein CASRNGAGGYEQYF.